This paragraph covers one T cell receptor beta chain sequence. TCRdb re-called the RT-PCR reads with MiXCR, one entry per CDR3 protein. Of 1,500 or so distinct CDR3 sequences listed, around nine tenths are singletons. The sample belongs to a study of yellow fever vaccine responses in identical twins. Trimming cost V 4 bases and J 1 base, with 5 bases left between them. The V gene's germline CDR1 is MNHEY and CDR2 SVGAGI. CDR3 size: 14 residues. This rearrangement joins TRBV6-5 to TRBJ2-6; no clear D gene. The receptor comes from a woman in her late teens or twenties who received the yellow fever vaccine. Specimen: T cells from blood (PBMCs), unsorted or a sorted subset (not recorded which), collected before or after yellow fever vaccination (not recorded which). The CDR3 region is CASSLWSGANVLTF. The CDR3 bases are TGTGCCAGCAGTTTATGGTCTGGGGCCAACGTCCTGACTTTC.